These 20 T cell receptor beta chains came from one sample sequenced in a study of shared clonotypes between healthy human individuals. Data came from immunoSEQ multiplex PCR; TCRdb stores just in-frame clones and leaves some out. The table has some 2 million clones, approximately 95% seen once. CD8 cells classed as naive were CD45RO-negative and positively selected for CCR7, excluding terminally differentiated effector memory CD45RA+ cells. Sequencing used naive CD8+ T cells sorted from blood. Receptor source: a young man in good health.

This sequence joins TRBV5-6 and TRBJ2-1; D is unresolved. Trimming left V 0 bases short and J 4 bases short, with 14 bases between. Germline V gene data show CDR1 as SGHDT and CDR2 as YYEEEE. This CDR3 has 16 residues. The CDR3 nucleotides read TGTGCCAGCAGCTTGGGGGGTACTCTACGGTACAATGAGCAGTTCTTC. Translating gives CASSLGGTLRYNEQFF.

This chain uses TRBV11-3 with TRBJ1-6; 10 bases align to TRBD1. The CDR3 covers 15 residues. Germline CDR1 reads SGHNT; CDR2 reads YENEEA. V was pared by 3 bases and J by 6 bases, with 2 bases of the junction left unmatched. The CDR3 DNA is TGTGCCAGCAGCTTGGGACAGGGGACTAATTCACCCCTCCACTTT. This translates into CASSLGQGTNSPLHF.

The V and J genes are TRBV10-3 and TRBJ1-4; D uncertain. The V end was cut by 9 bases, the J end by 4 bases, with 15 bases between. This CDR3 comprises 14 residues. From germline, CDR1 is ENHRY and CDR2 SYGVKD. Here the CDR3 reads CAIQSDSLNEKLFF. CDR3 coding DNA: TGTGCCATACAAAGTGATTCCCTTAATGAAAAACTGTTTTTT.

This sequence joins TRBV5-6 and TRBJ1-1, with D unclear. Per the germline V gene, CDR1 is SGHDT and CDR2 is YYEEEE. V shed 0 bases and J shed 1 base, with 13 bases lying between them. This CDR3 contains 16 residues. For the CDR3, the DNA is TGTGCCAGCAGCTTGGAGGTAAATTTGGGGAACACTGAAGCTTTCTTT. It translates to CASSLEVNLGNTEAFF.

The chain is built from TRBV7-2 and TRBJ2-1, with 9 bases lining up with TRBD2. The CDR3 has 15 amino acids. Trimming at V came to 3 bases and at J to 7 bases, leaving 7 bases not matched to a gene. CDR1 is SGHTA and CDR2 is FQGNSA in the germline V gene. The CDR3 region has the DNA TGTGCCAGCAGCTTTAGCGGGAGAAACTTTAATGAGCAGTTCTTC. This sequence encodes CASSFSGRNFNEQFF.

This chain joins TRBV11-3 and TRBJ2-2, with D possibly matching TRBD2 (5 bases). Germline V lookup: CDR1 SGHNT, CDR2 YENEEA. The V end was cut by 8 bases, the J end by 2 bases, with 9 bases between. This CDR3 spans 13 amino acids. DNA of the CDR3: TGTGCCAGCGGGCGGGTAAACACCGGGGAGCTGTTTTTT. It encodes CASGRVNTGELFF. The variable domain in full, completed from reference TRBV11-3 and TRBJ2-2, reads EAGVVQSPRYKIIEKKQPVAFWCNPISGHNTLYWYLQNLGQGPELLIRYENEEAVDDSQLPKDRFSAERLKGVDSTLKIQPAELGDSAVYLCASGRVNTGELFFGEGSRLTVL.

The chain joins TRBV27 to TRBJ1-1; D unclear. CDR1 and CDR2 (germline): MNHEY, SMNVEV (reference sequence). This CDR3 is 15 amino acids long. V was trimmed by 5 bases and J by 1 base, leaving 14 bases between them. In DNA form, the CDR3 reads TGTGCCAGCAGTCCGATTGGAGTGGCGAACACTGAAGCTTTCTTT. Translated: CASSPIGVANTEAFF.

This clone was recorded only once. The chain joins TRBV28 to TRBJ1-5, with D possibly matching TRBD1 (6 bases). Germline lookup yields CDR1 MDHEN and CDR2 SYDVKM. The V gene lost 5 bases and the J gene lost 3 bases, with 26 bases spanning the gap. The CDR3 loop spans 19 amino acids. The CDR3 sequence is CASSHGLQGEDSYNQPQHF. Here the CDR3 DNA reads TGTGCCAGCAGTCATGGGTTACAGGGCGAAGACAGCTACAATCAGCCCCAGCATTTT.

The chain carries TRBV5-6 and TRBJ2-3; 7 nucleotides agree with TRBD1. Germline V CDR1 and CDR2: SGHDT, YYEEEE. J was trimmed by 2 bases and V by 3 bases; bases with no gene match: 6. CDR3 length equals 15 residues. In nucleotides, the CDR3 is TGTGCCAGCAGCTCAACCGGGACAGCCACAGATACGCAGTATTTT. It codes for CASSSTGTATDTQYF.

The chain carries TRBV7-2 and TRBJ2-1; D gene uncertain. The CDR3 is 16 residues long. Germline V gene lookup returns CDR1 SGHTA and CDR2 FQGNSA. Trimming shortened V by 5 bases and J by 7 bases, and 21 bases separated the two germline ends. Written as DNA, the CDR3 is TGTGCCAGCAGCCCTCCACATTGGCTAGGTAGTAATGAGCAGTTCTTC. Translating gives CASSPPHWLGSNEQFF. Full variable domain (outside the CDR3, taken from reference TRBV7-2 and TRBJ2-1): GAGVSQSPSNKVTEKGKDVELRCDPISGHTALYWYRQSLGQGLEFLIYFQGNSAPDKSGLPSDRFSAERTGGSVSTLTIQRTQQEDSAVYLCASSPPHWLGSNEQFFGPGTRLTVL.

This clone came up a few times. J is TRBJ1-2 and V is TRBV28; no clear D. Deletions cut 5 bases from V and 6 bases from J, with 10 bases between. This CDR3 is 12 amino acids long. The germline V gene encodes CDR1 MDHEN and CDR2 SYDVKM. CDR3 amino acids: CASSPRVDGYTF. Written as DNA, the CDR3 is TGTGCCAGCAGTCCACGAGTCGATGGCTACACCTTC.

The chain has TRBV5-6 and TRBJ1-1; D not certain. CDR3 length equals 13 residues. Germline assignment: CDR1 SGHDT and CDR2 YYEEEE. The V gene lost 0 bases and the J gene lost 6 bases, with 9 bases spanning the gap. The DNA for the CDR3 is TGTGCCAGCAGCTTGGACCCGAGGGCTGAAGCTTTCTTT. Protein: CASSLDPRAEAFF.

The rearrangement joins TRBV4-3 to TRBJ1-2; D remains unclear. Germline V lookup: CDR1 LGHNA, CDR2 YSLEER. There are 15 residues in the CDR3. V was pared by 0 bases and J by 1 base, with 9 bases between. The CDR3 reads CASSQDSDHNYGYTF. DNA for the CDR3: TGCGCCAGCAGCCAAGACTCAGATCATAACTATGGCTACACCTTC.

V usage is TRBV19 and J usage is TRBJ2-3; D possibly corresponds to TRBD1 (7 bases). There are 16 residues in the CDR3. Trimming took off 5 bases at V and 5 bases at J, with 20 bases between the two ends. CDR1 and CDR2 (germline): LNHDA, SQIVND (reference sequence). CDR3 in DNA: TGTGCCAGTAGTGGGTTAGCGGTTCAGGGGGTAGATACGCAGTATTTT. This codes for CASSGLAVQGVDTQYF. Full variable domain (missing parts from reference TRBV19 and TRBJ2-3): DGGITQSPKYLFRKEGQNVTLSCEQNLNHDAMYWYRQDPGQGLRLIYYSQIVNDFQKGDIAEGYSVSREKKESFPLTVTSAQKNPTAFYLCASSGLAVQGVDTQYFGPGTRLTVL.

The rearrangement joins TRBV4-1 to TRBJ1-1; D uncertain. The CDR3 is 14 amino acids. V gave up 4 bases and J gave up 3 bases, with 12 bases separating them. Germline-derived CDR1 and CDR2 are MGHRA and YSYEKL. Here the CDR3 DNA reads TGCGCCAGCAGCCCGGCCCCTGAGGACACTGAAGCTTTCTTT. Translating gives CASSPAPEDTEAFF.

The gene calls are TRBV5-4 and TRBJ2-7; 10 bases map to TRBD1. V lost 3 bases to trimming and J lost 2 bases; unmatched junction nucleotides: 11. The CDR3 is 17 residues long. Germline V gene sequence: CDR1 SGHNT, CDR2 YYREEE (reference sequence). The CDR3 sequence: CASSYGQGVLVAYEQYF. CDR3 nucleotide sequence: TGTGCCAGCAGCTATGGACAGGGGGTATTGGTTGCCTACGAGCAGTACTTC.

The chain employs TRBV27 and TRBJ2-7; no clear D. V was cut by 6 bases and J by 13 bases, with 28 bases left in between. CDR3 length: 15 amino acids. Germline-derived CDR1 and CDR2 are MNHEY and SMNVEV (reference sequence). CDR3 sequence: CASRNHVDVIGRSYF. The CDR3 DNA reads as TGTGCCAGCAGAAACCACGTTGACGTAATTGGTAGGTCCTACTTC.

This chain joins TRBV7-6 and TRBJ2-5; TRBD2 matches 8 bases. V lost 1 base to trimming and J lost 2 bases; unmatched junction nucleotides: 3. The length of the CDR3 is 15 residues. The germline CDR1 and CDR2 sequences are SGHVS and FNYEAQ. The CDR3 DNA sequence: TGTGCCAGCAGCTTAGAAGTAGCGGGGCAAGAGACCCAGTACTTC. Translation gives CASSLEVAGQETQYF. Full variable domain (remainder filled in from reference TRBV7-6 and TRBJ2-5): GAGVSQSPRYKVTKRGQDVALRCDPISGHVSLYWYRQALGQGPEFLTYFNYEAQQDKSGLPNDRFSAERPEGSISTLTIQRTEQRDSAMYRCASSLEVAGQETQYFGPGTRLLVL.

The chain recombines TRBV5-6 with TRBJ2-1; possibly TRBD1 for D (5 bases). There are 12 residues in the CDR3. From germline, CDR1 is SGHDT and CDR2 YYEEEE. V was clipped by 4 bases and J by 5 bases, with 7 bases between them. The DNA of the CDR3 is TGTGCCAGCAGCACACAGGACAATGAGCAGTTCTTC. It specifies CASSTQDNEQFF. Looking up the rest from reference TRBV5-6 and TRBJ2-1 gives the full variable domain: DAGVTQSPTHLIKTRGQQVTLRCSPKSGHDTVSWYQQALGQGPQFIFQYYEEEERQRGNFPDRFSGHQFPNYSSELNVNALLLGDSALYLCASSTQDNEQFFGPGTRLTVL.

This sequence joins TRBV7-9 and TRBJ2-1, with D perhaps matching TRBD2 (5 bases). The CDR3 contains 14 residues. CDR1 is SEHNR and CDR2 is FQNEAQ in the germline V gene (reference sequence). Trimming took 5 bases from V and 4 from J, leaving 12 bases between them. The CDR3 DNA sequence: TGTGCCAGCAGCCCCGGGATGGGGTACAATGAGCAGTTCTTC. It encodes CASSPGMGYNEQFF.